Shown below are 11 T cell receptor beta chains from a single sample sequenced in a study of blood T cell repertoires in COVID-19. The protocol was immunoSEQ multiplex PCR, while the TCRdb copy is restricted to in-frame clones and leaves out a portion. The data show 75,000 to 90,000 clones, 90% to 95% seen once. What was sequenced was peripheral blood. The receptors shown here come from a woman in her forties or fifties in a cohort sampled during active COVID-19.

The J gene is TRBJ2-2, the V gene TRBV24-1; D might be TRBD2 (6 bases). The CDR3 totals 15 residues. Deletions cut 4 bases from V and 2 bases from J, with 10 bases between. Germline assignment: CDR1 KGHDR and CDR2 SFDVKD. The CDR3 region is CATSDAGLNTGELFF. The CDR3 bases are TGTGCCACCAGTGACGCGGGACTTAACACCGGGGAGCTGTTTTTT.

The chain recombines TRBV7-9 with TRBJ2-1; unclear D gene. CDR1 is SEHNR, CDR2 FQNEAQ, per germline (reference sequence). The CDR3 covers 14 residues. Trimming pared 1 base from V and 1 base from J, leaving 5 bases between. CDR3 nucleotide sequence: TGTGCCAGCAGCTTAGTACAGTCCTACAATGAGCAGTTCTTC. This gives the protein CASSLVQSYNEQFF.

The chain joins TRBV7-9 to TRBJ1-4, with D unresolved. V lost 0 bases to trimming and J lost 0 bases, with 11 bases between them. The CDR3 is made up of 17 amino acids. Germline CDR1 reads SEHNR; CDR2 reads FQNEAQ (reference sequence). The CDR3 sequence: CASSLASRLSTNEKLFF. In nucleotides, the CDR3 is TGTGCCAGCAGCTTAGCTTCACGGTTATCAACTAATGAAAAACTGTTTTTT.

The gene calls are TRBV12-5 and TRBJ2-7; 7 bases fit TRBD1. Germline lookup yields CDR1 LGHNT and CDR2 FRNRAP. The CDR3 is 13 amino acids. V dropped 1 base and J dropped 7; count of bases not matched to a gene: 4. The CDR3 sequence is CASGLGQGREQYF. As DNA, the CDR3 is TGTGCTAGTGGTTTGGGACAGGGCAGGGAGCAGTACTTC.

The gene calls are TRBV27 and TRBJ2-2, with D uncertain. V was shortened by 7 bases and J by 0 bases, with 6 bases between the two germline ends. The germline V gene has CDR1 MNHEY and CDR2 SMNVEV (reference sequence). The CDR3 has 13 residues. This CDR3 reads CASTTANTGELFF. The CDR3 bases are TGTGCCAGCACCACTGCGAACACCGGGGAGCTGTTTTTT.

The V call is TRBV14, the J call TRBJ1-1, with 9 bases aligning to TRBD1. The length of the CDR3 is 14 residues. The trim removed 4 bases at V and 7 bases at J, leaving 7 bases unmatched. Germline V lookup: CDR1 SGHDN, CDR2 FVKESK. DNA for the CDR3: TGTGCCAGCAGCCGTACAGGGGGCCAATTTGAAGCTTTCTTT. Protein: CASSRTGGQFEAFF. Combining the CDR3 with reference TRBV14 and TRBJ1-1 gives the whole variable domain EAGVTQFPSHSVIEKGQTVTLRCDPISGHDNLYWYRRVMGKEIKFLLHFVKESKQDESGMPNNRFLAERTGGTYSTLKVQPAELEDSGVYFCASSRTGGQFEAFFGQGTRLTVV.

The chain joins TRBV4-2 to TRBJ1-1, with 9 bases matching TRBD1. Per germline, CDR1 LGHNA and CDR2 YNFKEQ. The length of the CDR3 is 16 residues. J was trimmed by 0 bases and V by 0 bases; bases with no gene match: 2. This chain's CDR3 is CASSQEGTGLNTEAFF. The CDR3 nucleotides read TGTGCCAGCAGCCAAGAGGGGACAGGGCTGAACACTGAAGCTTTCTTT.

The rearrangement links TRBV5-4 to TRBJ2-3; maybe TRBD2 (7 bases). CDR3 length equals 15 residues. CDR1 and CDR2 (germline): SGHNT, YYREEE (reference sequence). The V end was cut by 4 bases, the J end by 0 bases, with 12 bases between. The DNA for the CDR3 is TGTGCCAGCAGCCCAAGGGGGGGCAGCACAGATACGCAGTATTTT. Its translation: CASSPRGGSTDTQYF.

The rearrangement joins TRBV29-1 to TRBJ1-1, with 7 bases fitting TRBD1. Germline V gene data show CDR1 as SQVTM and CDR2 as ANQGSEA. This CDR3 has 14 residues. The ends lost 1 base at V and 3 bases at J; junction bases unmatched: 5. CDR3 sequence reads: CSVEGGQGDTEAFF. For the CDR3, the DNA is TGCAGCGTTGAAGGGGGTCAGGGGGACACTGAAGCTTTCTTT.

V and J are TRBV12-2 and TRBJ2-6; the DNA was not used to check the table's D call, TRBD1. TRBV12-2 counts as a pseudogene. This CDR3 spans 19 amino acids. The CDR3 loop is CASRLVPGQGRSGANVLTF. CDR3 DNA: TGTGCAAGTCGCTTAGTGCCGGGACAGGGCCGTTCGGGGGCCAACGTCCTGACTTTC.

The V and J genes are TRBV9 and TRBJ2-5; D is unresolved. Per the germline V gene, CDR1 is SGDLS and CDR2 is YYNGEE. The length of the CDR3 is 13 residues. V lost 3 bases and J lost 5, with 11 bases in between. The CDR3 loop is CASSAGPLETQYF. DNA of the CDR3: TGTGCCAGCAGCGCAGGCCCTTTGGAGACCCAGTACTTC.